Reported below is one T cell receptor (beta chain). The sample comes from a study of T cell changes during pregnancy in multiple sclerosis. The data were produced by immunoSEQ multiplex PCR, yet TCRdb's version contains in-frame clones alone and is incomplete. This sample has fewer than 80,000 clones, with nearly 95% found just once. This receptor was taken from a female donor with multiple sclerosis, enrolled in a pregnancy study. Sequenced here: CD4+ T cells from peripheral blood mononuclear cells, sampled after pregnancy.

CDR3 protein: CASSLSGGLAGGSYNEQFF. Written as DNA, the CDR3 is TGTGCCAGCAGTTTATCCGGGGGTCTAGCGGGAGGATCCTACAATGAGCAGTTCTTC. The chain couples TRBV28 to TRBJ2-1, with 11 bases lining up with TRBD2. There are 19 residues in the CDR3. Germline values: CDR1 MDHEN, CDR2 SYDVKM. The J segment lost 1 base and the V segment lost 1 base, leaving 9 bases of the junction unmatched.